The 22 T cell receptor beta chains reported below all come from one sample, sequenced in a study of T cells in Graves' hyperthyroidism and ophthalmopathy. Authors of the study amplified TCR beta CDR3 regions from RNA transcripts. Initially, a first-round RT-PCR of the TCR CDR3 employed the HTBI primer set. MiXCR, applied by TCRdb to the multiplex PCR reads, yields one record per CDR3 protein. The sample contains about 260,000 distinct CDR3 sequences, less than 30% of which appear only once. Sequencing input: blood. The receptors originated from a man aged 35-49 years with Graves' hyperthyroidism that later progressed to Graves' ophthalmopathy.

This clonotype came up many times. The chain has TRBV7-3 and TRBJ2-2; D not certain. Trimming stripped 4 bases from V and 3 bases from J, with 3 bases between. The CDR3 is 12 residues long. The germline V gene has CDR1 SGHTA and CDR2 FQGTGA. This CDR3 is CASSSYTGELFF. CDR3 coding DNA: TGTGCCAGCAGCTCCTACACCGGGGAGCTGTTTTTT.

This clonotype was counted ten times or more. The germline gene is not matched at one end of the junction; a read error may be the cause. V gene TRBV7-2 combines with J gene TRBJ1-1; D unresolved. Germline CDR1 reads SGHTA; CDR2 reads FQGNSA. CDR3 length equals 11 residues. The CDR3 loop is CASSLVGRARF. The CDR3 DNA follows: TGTGCCAGCAGCTTAGTAGGTAGGGCTCGCTTT.

This clonotype was counted between two and nine times. This chain joins TRBV5-1 and TRBJ1-5; maybe TRBD1 (5 bases). The germline CDR1 and CDR2 sequences are SGHRS and YFSETQ. This CDR3 has 16 amino acids. Trimming took 3 bases from V and 0 from J, leaving 13 bases between them. CDR3 sequence: CASSSLGESSNQPQHF. CDR3 nucleotide sequence: TGCGCCAGCAGCTCCTTGGGGGAGTCTAGCAATCAGCCCCAGCATTTT.

This clonotype was recorded many times. The chain joins TRBV6-5 to TRBJ2-7, with 8 bases lining up with TRBD2. This CDR3 comprises 15 residues. Germline CDR1 MNHEY, CDR2 SVGAGI. After removal of 0 bases from V and 3 bases from J, the junction contained 4 bases not matched to a gene. DNA for the CDR3: TGTGCCAGCAGTTACTCGGCCAGCGGGAGCTACGAGCAGTACTTC. It is translated as CASSYSASGSYEQYF.

This clonotype showed up just a few times. The V gene is TRBV27, the J gene TRBJ1-1; D is undetermined. The CDR3 extends over 13 amino acids. Germline assignment: CDR1 MNHEY and CDR2 SMNVEV (reference sequence). Trimming removed 8 bases from V and 5 bases from J, with 15 bases in between. The CDR3 protein is CASGPRRLTEAFF. The CDR3 DNA sequence: TGTGCCAGCGGCCCGCGCAGGCTTACTGAAGCTTTCTTT.

This clonotype has a count of ten or more. The chain employs TRBV6-4 and TRBJ1-3; D ambiguous. Trimming took off 5 bases at V and 0 bases at J, with 17 bases between the two ends. CDR3 size: 17 residues. The germline CDR1 and CDR2 sequences are MRHNA and SNTAGT. The CDR3 DNA reads as TGTGCCAGCAGTACGAATTCCGGGCCGTCCTCTGGAAACACCATATATTTT. It specifies CASSTNSGPSSGNTIYF.

The J gene is TRBJ2-7, the V gene TRBV2; TRBD2 matches 8 bases. The CDR3 runs to 18 residues. Unmatched junction bases numbered 16, after V lost 2 bases and J lost 4 bases. Germline V gene data show CDR1 as SNHLY and CDR2 as FYNNEI. The CDR3 DNA follows: TGTGCCAGCAGTGAAACAGCGGGGGCGGGGGGATGGGAGTACGAGCAGTACTTC. Its translation is CASSETAGAGGWEYEQYF.

Ten or more counts support this clonotype. The chain joins TRBV20-1 to TRBJ1-2; 8 bases map to TRBD1. Germline V gives CDR1 DFQATT, CDR2 SNEGSKA (reference sequence). V lost 5 bases, J lost 2 bases, and 10 bases stayed unmatched. CDR3 size: 15 residues. The CDR3 sequence: CSAGPGTGDNYGYTF. DNA of the CDR3: TGCAGTGCTGGACCCGGGACAGGCGACAACTATGGCTACACCTTC.

This clonotype appeared many times. The chain is built from TRBV6-5 and TRBJ2-2; 8 positions match TRBD2. Germline CDR1 reads MNHEY; CDR2 reads SVGAGI. Germline trimming cut 2 bases from V and 5 bases from J; bases unmatched to any gene: 7. There are 16 residues in the CDR3. CDR3: CASSYEAGVGTGELFF. As DNA, the CDR3 is TGTGCCAGCAGTTACGAAGCGGGAGTTGGTACCGGGGAGCTGTTTTTT.

This clonotype showed up many times. The rearrangement joins TRBV5-5 to TRBJ2-3, with D perhaps TRBD2 (6 bases). Germline loops: CDR1 SGHKS, CDR2 YYEKEE (reference sequence). This CDR3 comprises 13 residues. V was clipped by 4 bases and J by 5 bases, with 11 bases between them. CDR3: CASSDGTLDTQYF. CDR3 coding DNA: TGTGCCAGCAGCGACGGGACTCTAGATACGCAGTATTTT.

The CDR3 bases are TGTGCCAGCAGCGCAGGGTATTGGGCTTTCTTT. As protein: CASSAGYWAFF. This chain links TRBV12-3 or TRBV12-4 with TRBJ1-1, with D maybe TRBD1 (5 bases). V lost 6 bases and J lost 11, with 13 bases in between. This CDR3 is built from 11 residues.

This clonotype was counted many times. The rearrangement uses TRBV29-1 and TRBJ1-2; maybe TRBD1 (6 bases). This CDR3 is 14 amino acids long. The germline CDR1 and CDR2 sequences are SQVTM and ANQGSEA. V was cut by 5 bases and J by 6 bases, with 19 bases left in between. CDR3 in amino acids: CSVKDSRRPHGYTF. The CDR3 DNA follows: TGCAGCGTTAAGGACAGCCGAAGGCCTCATGGCTACACCTTC.

The chain recombines TRBV6-2 or TRBV6-3 with TRBJ1-2; D perhaps matches TRBD1 (5 bases). Germline-derived CDR1 and CDR2 are MNHEY and SVGEGT. CDR3 length: 15 residues. Trimming stripped 6 bases from V and 2 bases from J, with 16 bases between. CDR3 residues: CASRAYTGRNYGYTF. Written as DNA, the CDR3 is TGTGCCAGCAGAGCCTACACAGGACGGAACTATGGCTACACCTTC.

This clonotype was observed at least ten times. The chain carries TRBV14 and TRBJ1-2; D ambiguous. CDR1 and CDR2 from the germline V gene are SGHDN and FVKESK. The CDR3 spans 16 residues. V was trimmed by 5 bases and J by 7 bases, leaving 23 bases between them. The CDR3 bases are TGTGCCAGCAGCTTTCTGAGGATGGCGTACGTGTCTGGCTACACCTTC. Protein sequence: CASSFLRMAYVSGYTF. The variable domain in full, with the rest retrieved from reference TRBV14 and TRBJ1-2, is EAGVTQFPSHSVIEKGQTVTLRCDPISGHDNLYWYRRVMGKEIKFLLHFVKESKQDESGMPNNRFLAERTGGTYSTLKVQPAELEDSGVYFCASSFLRMAYVSGYTFGSGTRLTVV.

This clonotype was seen ten or more times. The J gene is TRBJ1-2, the V gene TRBV19; D remains ambiguous. Germline-derived CDR1 and CDR2 are LNHDA and SQIVND (reference sequence). With 5 bases removed from V and 4 bases from J, the gap between germline ends came to 14 bases. The CDR3 has 14 amino acids. CDR3 amino acids: CASSSVAESYGYTF. The DNA of the CDR3 is TGTGCCAGTAGTTCAGTGGCGGAATCCTATGGCTACACCTTC.

This clonotype was found a few times. This sequence joins TRBV6-2 or TRBV6-3 and TRBJ2-2, with 7 bases fitting TRBD1. V lost 8 bases, J lost 5 bases, and 5 bases stayed unmatched. Germline V lookup: CDR1 MNHEY, CDR2 SVGEGT. This CDR3 is 13 amino acids long. The CDR3 nucleotides read TGTGCCAGCGGGACAGATGAAACCGGGGAGCTGTTTTTT. The encoded protein is CASGTDETGELFF.

This clonotype occurred many times. The chain carries TRBV29-1 and TRBJ2-7; TRBD1 aligns across 9 bases. This CDR3 is 15 amino acids long. Germline CDR1 is SQVTM and CDR2 is ANQGSEA. After removal of 5 bases from V and 5 bases from J, the junction contained 13 bases not matched to a gene. The chain's CDR3 is CSVPSPGTGLHEQYF. CDR3 bases: TGCAGCGTTCCCAGCCCCGGGACAGGGTTACACGAGCAGTACTTC.

This clonotype was seen at least ten times. The chain combines TRBV18 with TRBJ1-1; TRBD1 agrees at 9 bases. With 6 bases clipped from V and 4 bases from J, the junction kept 6 bases outside the gene matches. Looked up from germline, CDR1 is KGHSH and CDR2 is LQKENI. The CDR3 has 14 amino acids. The CDR3 DNA reads TGTGCCAGCTCCGAGGACAGGGGAGTCACTGAAGCTTTCTTT. Translated: CASSEDRGVTEAFF.

This clonotype has a count of ten or more. The chain has TRBV4-1 and TRBJ2-7; D is ambiguous. Germline CDR1 is MGHRA and CDR2 is YSYEKL. V lost 0 bases and J 5 bases, leaving 5 bases between the germline ends. This CDR3 spans 12 amino acids. For the CDR3, the DNA is TGCGCCAGCAGCCAAGATTCAGACGAGCAGTACTTC. It yields the protein CASSQDSDEQYF.

This clonotype was counted ten times or more. The chain uses TRBV2 and TRBJ1-1; no clear D. The CDR3 is 14 amino acids. The germline V and J ends were trimmed by 6 bases and 4 bases, with 15 bases remaining between them. Germline V gene data show CDR1 as SNHLY and CDR2 as FYNNEI. CDR3 DNA: TGTGCCAGCAGCGGGCGTTTGGGTTCCACTGAAGCTTTCTTT. It codes for CASSGRLGSTEAFF.

This clonotype was seen ten or more times. The chain has TRBV27 and TRBJ2-7, with TRBD1 as a possible D gene (6 bases). Trimming cost V 5 bases and J 5 bases, with 13 bases left between them. The CDR3 spans 13 residues. Per germline, CDR1 MNHEY and CDR2 SMNVEV (reference sequence). Here the CDR3 DNA reads TGTGCCAGCAGTCGCCGACAGGTCGACGAGCAGTACTTC. This encodes CASSRRQVDEQYF.

This chain links TRBV11-2 with TRBJ2-4; TRBD2 matches at 10 bases. After removal of 0 bases from V and 9 bases from J, the junction contained 17 bases not matched to a gene. Germline CDR1 is SGHAT and CDR2 is FQNNGV. This CDR3 has 19 amino acids. The CDR3 loop reads CASSLDSPWLAGVWAIQYF. The CDR3 bases are TGTGCCAGCAGCTTAGATTCTCCCTGGCTAGCGGGAGTATGGGCCATTCAGTACTTC.